The 15 T cell receptor beta chains below come from one sample, sequenced in a study of Tregs in tolerant kidney transplant recipients. Produced via immunoSEQ multiplex PCR; TCRdb's table is partial and in-frame only. The repertoire holds tens of thousands of clones, approximately 91% seen once, with more than 0.35% in the top ten. The sample was CD4+ T cells from blood, taken before the transplant. All receptors come from a human donor who received a combined kidney and bone marrow transplant.

The chain is built from TRBV19 and TRBJ2-1, with 13 bases that match TRBD2. V lost 5 bases to trimming and J lost 10 bases; unmatched junction nucleotides: 11. Germline CDR1 LNHDA, CDR2 SQIVND (reference sequence). The CDR3 runs to 16 residues. Here the CDR3 reads CASSGLAGVRAPEQFF. Here the CDR3 DNA reads TGTGCCAGTAGTGGACTAGCGGGAGTGAGGGCCCCAGAGCAGTTCTTC.

The CDR3 loop reads CASSLGTGGYNEQFF. CDR3 nucleotides: TGTGCCAGCTCACTCGGGACAGGGGGCTACAATGAGCAGTTCTTC. The genes are TRBV18 and TRBJ2-1; TRBD1 aligns across 11 bases. V shed 4 bases and J 3 bases; nucleotides not matched to a gene: 2. CDR1 is KGHSH and CDR2 is LQKENI in the germline V gene. This CDR3 has 15 amino acids. Drawing the rest from reference TRBV18 and TRBJ2-1, the complete variable domain is NAGVMQNPRHLVRRRGQEARLRCSPMKGHSHVYWYRQLPEEGLKFMVYLQKENIIDESGMPKERFSAEFPKEGPSILRIQQVVRGDSAAYFCASSLGTGGYNEQFFGPGTRLTVL.

This chain links TRBV5-1 with TRBJ2-7; a possible D gene is TRBD2 (5 bases). Germline CDR1 reads SGHRS; CDR2 reads YFSETQ. V lost 2 bases, J lost 0 bases, and 9 bases lay in between. This CDR3 has 14 residues. DNA of the CDR3: TGCGCCAGCAGCTTAGCGGAACCCTCCTACGAGCAGTACTTC. Amino acids: CASSLAEPSYEQYF.

This chain links TRBV28 with TRBJ2-7, with unresolved D. The germline V gene has CDR1 MDHEN and CDR2 SYDVKM. The CDR3 has 13 amino acids. V was pared by 3 bases and J by 1 base, with 7 bases between. CDR3 DNA: TGTGCCAGCAGTTTGGGCAGTTCCTACGAGCAGTACTTC. It encodes CASSLGSSYEQYF. Looking up the rest from reference TRBV28 and TRBJ2-7 gives the full variable domain: DVKVTQSSRYLVKRTGEKVFLECVQDMDHENMFWYRQDPGLGLRLIYFSYDVKMKEKGDIPEGYSVSREKKERFSLILESASTNQTSMYLCASSLGSSYEQYFGPGTRLTVT.

The CDR3 bases are TGTGCCAGCAGCTTAGCGGAGGGACTAGCGGGTGCCTATACGCAGTATTTT. Protein product: CASSLAEGLAGAYTQYF. The chain is built from TRBV7-2 and TRBJ2-3, with TRBD2 identical over 12 bases. Unmatched junction bases numbered 8, after V lost 0 bases and J lost 7 bases. The CDR3 covers 17 residues. CDR1 and CDR2 (germline): SGHTA, FQGNSA.

The sample holds a few counts of this clone. The chain employs TRBV28 and TRBJ1-5, with D tentatively TRBD1 (6 bases). The CDR3 extends over 14 amino acids. V was shortened by 6 bases and J by 1 base, with 10 bases between the two germline ends. CDR1 is MDHEN, CDR2 SYDVKM, per germline. CDR3 sequence (DNA): TGTGCCAGCAGAATCGACAGGAGCAATCAGCCCCAGCATTTT. Its protein product is CASRIDRSNQPQHF.

This sequence joins TRBV2 and TRBJ2-7, with D unresolved. Germline loops: CDR1 SNHLY, CDR2 FYNNEI. CDR3 length: 15 residues. V was cut by 6 bases and J by 0 bases, with 15 bases left in between. Here the CDR3 DNA reads TGTGCCAGCAGGTTGGCACTGGTAGCCTCCTACGAGCAGTACTTC. Amino acids: CASRLALVASYEQYF.

The chain joins TRBV11-2 to TRBJ1-5; D might be TRBD1 (5 bases). CDR1 and CDR2 from the germline V gene are SGHAT and FQNNGV. V dropped 3 bases and J dropped 5 bases, with 8 bases sitting between them. The CDR3 totals 13 residues. DNA of the CDR3: TGTGCCAGCAGCTTTGCCAGGGATCAGCCCCAGCATTTT. Protein: CASSFARDQPQHF.

The CDR3 protein is CASTRAGDVSNEQFF. DNA of the CDR3: TGTGCCAGCACCCGAGCGGGAGATGTTTCCAATGAGCAGTTCTTC. The rearrangement links TRBV25-1 to TRBJ2-1; TRBD2 aligns across 8 bases. From germline, CDR1 is MGHDK and CDR2 SYGVNS. V lost 7 bases to trimming and J lost 6 bases; unmatched junction nucleotides: 11. The CDR3 sequence is 15 residues long.

J is TRBJ1-5 and V is TRBV6-6; D gene uncertain. V gave up 0 bases and J gave up 7 bases, with 13 bases separating them. The CDR3 extends over 15 amino acids. Germline V gives CDR1 MNHNY, CDR2 SVGAGI (reference sequence). CDR3 coding DNA: TGTGCCAGCAGTTACTCGGGGAGGCAGGACCAGCCCCAGCATTTT. Amino acids: CASSYSGRQDQPQHF.

The rearrangement joins TRBV6-5 to TRBJ2-4; 7 bases fit TRBD2. Germline V lookup: CDR1 MNHEY, CDR2 SVGAGI. Trimming took 4 bases from V and 1 from J; bases not matched to a gene: 7. The CDR3 length is 16 residues. The CDR3 spells CASSFAGAGAKNIQYF. Written as DNA, the CDR3 is TGTGCCAGCAGTTTCGCGGGAGCGGGGGCCAAAAACATTCAGTACTTC.

The V and J genes are TRBV6-5 and TRBJ2-7; 10 nucleotides align to TRBD2. Germline values: CDR1 MNHEY, CDR2 SVGAGI. V was pared by 6 bases and J by 3 bases, with 8 bases of the junction left unmatched. The CDR3 covers 15 residues. For the CDR3, the DNA is TGTGCCAGCAGCCTGGGACTAGCGACTTTCTACGAGCAGTACTTC. This translates into CASSLGLATFYEQYF.

The chain carries TRBV9 and TRBJ2-7; no clear D. The germline CDR1 and CDR2 sequences are SGDLS and YYNGEE. Trimming shortened V by 7 bases and J by 8 bases, and 13 bases separated the two germline ends. The CDR3 loop spans 11 amino acids. The CDR3 bases are TGTGCCAGCGGGCAGACCGACAAGCAGTACTTC. It specifies CASGQTDKQYF.

In nucleotides, the CDR3 is TGTGCCAGCAGTTCCGGACAGGCTCCCGGGCCCCAGCATTTT. Its protein product is CASSSGQAPGPQHF. The chain links TRBV27 to TRBJ1-5, with 7 bases aligning to TRBD1. Germline CDR1 and CDR2: MNHEY and SMNVEV (reference sequence). CDR3 size: 14 residues. The trim removed 4 bases at V and 9 bases at J, leaving 9 bases unmatched.

V is TRBV25-1 and J is TRBJ1-2; 7 bases are shared with TRBD1. The germline V gene encodes CDR1 MGHDK and CDR2 SYGVNS. This CDR3 has 16 residues. J gave up 6 bases and V 6 bases, and 16 bases lay outside the gene matches. CDR3 nucleotides: TGTGCCAGCAGCGAGGCGATTCCCGGGACAGACCATGGCTACACCTTC. Protein: CASSEAIPGTDHGYTF.